Listed here are 18 T cell receptor beta chains from one sample, sequenced in a study of blood T cell repertoires in COVID-19. The table came from immunoSEQ multiplex PCR; TCRdb's copy has only in-frame clones and leaves some out. The data show over 30,000 clones, with roughly 87% seen just once and about 1% held by the top ten. Sequencing was performed on peripheral blood. The origin of the receptors is an older man with active or convalescent COVID-19.

The genes are TRBV19 and TRBJ1-5, with a tentative D call TRBD1 (5 bases). The CDR3 covers 17 residues. The V end lost 7 bases, the J end lost 2 bases, and 21 bases lay between the germline ends. Germline V gives CDR1 LNHDA, CDR2 SQIVND (reference sequence). The DNA of the CDR3 is TGTGCCAGTACCTTTAATCGGGGGTTGGTTGGCAATCAGCCCCAGCATTTT. Translation gives CASTFNRGLVGNQPQHF.

The chain is built from TRBV7-8 and TRBJ1-2; the D gene is possibly TRBD1 (5 bases). The CDR3 is made up of 13 amino acids. Germline loops: CDR1 SGHVS, CDR2 FQNEAQ. V was shortened by 1 base and J by 2 bases, with 5 bases between the two germline ends. CDR3 nucleotide sequence: TGTGCCAGCAGCTTAGGACAGAACTATGGCTACACCTTC. Translating it yields CASSLGQNYGYTF.

The chain combines TRBV11-2 with TRBJ2-1, with 11 bases aligning to TRBD2. Germline CDR1 is SGHAT and CDR2 is FQNNGV. The trim removed 4 bases at V and 16 bases at J, leaving 6 bases unmatched. The CDR3 length is 12 residues. CDR3: CASSSLAGGLFF. The CDR3 DNA sequence: TGTGCCAGCAGCTCGTTAGCGGGGGGGCTTTTCTTC.

This clone was counted once. V usage is TRBV4-1 and J usage is TRBJ2-7; 8 bases align to TRBD1. This CDR3 is built from 17 residues. In germline, CDR1 is MGHRA, CDR2 YSYEKL. After removal of 0 bases from V and 4 bases from J, the junction contained 11 bases not matched to a gene. Here the CDR3 reads CASSQESILQGEYEQYF. The CDR3 DNA reads TGCGCCAGCAGCCAAGAATCGATCCTACAGGGGGAATACGAGCAGTACTTC.

This clone was recorded once. The V and J genes are TRBV7-2 and TRBJ1-4; 8 positions agree with TRBD1. Germline lookup yields CDR1 SGHTA and CDR2 FQGNSA. The CDR3 totals 14 residues. The V and J ends lost 3 bases and 7 bases, in that order; junction bases with no gene match: 4. The CDR3 coding sequence is TGTGCCAGCAGCTTCGGACAGGGAATTGAAAAACTGTTTTTT. Translated, it gives CASSFGQGIEKLFF.

The V and J genes are TRBV18 and TRBJ1-1; 7 positions agree with TRBD1. Trimming removed 3 bases from V and 4 bases from J; junction bases left unmatched: 5. The CDR3 contains 14 residues. Germline CDR1 is KGHSH and CDR2 is LQKENI. The CDR3 DNA reads as TGTGCCAGCTCACCGACGACAGGGTCCACTGAAGCTTTCTTT. Its protein is CASSPTTGSTEAFF.

The chain has TRBV18 and TRBJ1-2; TRBD1 agrees at 9 bases. The CDR3 sequence is 14 residues long. Looked up from germline, CDR1 is KGHSH and CDR2 is LQKENI. J lost 5 bases, V lost 2 bases, and 3 bases had no gene match. The chain's CDR3 is CASSPGDRAYGYTF. CDR3 DNA: TGTGCCAGCTCACCAGGGGACAGGGCTTATGGCTACACCTTC.

The chain combines TRBV28 with TRBJ2-3; possibly TRBD1 for D (5 bases). Germline V CDR1 and CDR2: MDHEN, SYDVKM. The V end was cut by 2 bases, the J end by 8 bases, with 14 bases between. The CDR3 contains 14 residues. Written as DNA, the CDR3 is TGTGCCAGCAGTTTACAGGGTGGTCAGGGTACGCAGTATTTT. Translating it yields CASSLQGGQGTQYF.

CDR3 protein: CASSQARQGPGETQYF. The CDR3 DNA sequence: TGTGCCAGCAGCCAGGCCCGACAGGGGCCGGGAGAGACCCAGTACTTC. The rearrangement joins TRBV4-2 to TRBJ2-5, with TRBD1 matching over 8 bases. J was trimmed by 4 bases and V by 3 bases; bases with no gene match: 10. Germline assignment: CDR1 LGHNA and CDR2 YNFKEQ. The CDR3 consists of 16 residues.

This chain links TRBV7-3 with TRBJ2-3; 12 nucleotides align to TRBD2. The V gene's germline CDR1 is SGHTA and CDR2 FQGTGA. The CDR3 has 19 residues. Trimming removed 1 base from V and 3 bases from J; junction bases left unmatched: 11. CDR3: CASSLNARGLAGGTDTQYF. CDR3 coding DNA: TGTGCCAGCAGCTTAAATGCCCGGGGGCTAGCGGGAGGGACAGATACGCAGTATTTT.

The chain employs TRBV5-4 and TRBJ1-4; 8 bases are shared with TRBD1. V was clipped by 1 base and J by 7 bases; unmatched bases: 9. This CDR3 has 16 amino acids. CDR1 and CDR2 from the germline V gene are SGHNT and YYREEE (reference sequence). This chain's CDR3 is CASSLSGRGLGEKLFF. The CDR3 nucleotides are TGTGCCAGCAGCTTGAGCGGCAGGGGGCTTGGTGAAAAACTGTTTTTT.

In DNA, the CDR3 is TGCGCCAGCAGCTTACTAGAAAGAGGGGGCGACTCACCAGATACGCAGTATTTT. Its protein is CASSLLERGGDSPDTQYF. V usage is TRBV5-1 and J usage is TRBJ2-3; 7 nucleotides line up with TRBD1. The junction had 16 bases not matched to a gene; V was cut back by 2 bases and J by 4 bases. There are 18 residues in the CDR3. The germline gives CDR1 SGHRS, CDR2 YFSETQ.

V usage is TRBV29-1 and J usage is TRBJ2-7; 7 bases are shared with TRBD2. The CDR3 runs to 13 residues. Germline CDR1 is SQVTM and CDR2 is ANQGSEA. The V gene end was trimmed by 5 bases and the J gene end by 3 bases; junction bases not matched to a gene: 7. The CDR3 here is CSVSSQRGYEQYF. CDR3 nucleotides: TGCAGCGTTTCATCCCAGCGGGGCTACGAGCAGTACTTC.

This clone showed up just once. This chain uses TRBV7-2 with TRBJ2-7, with D perhaps matching TRBD2 (6 bases). The CDR3 consists of 17 residues. Germline V CDR1 and CDR2: SGHTA, FQGNSA. V gave up 0 bases and J gave up 6 bases, with 21 bases separating them. The CDR3: CASSLAGMGGGRREQYF. In DNA form, the CDR3 reads TGTGCCAGCAGCTTAGCTGGGATGGGGGGTGGTCGTCGCGAGCAGTACTTC. Variable domain in full (rest from reference TRBV7-2 and TRBJ2-7): GAGVSQSPSNKVTEKGKDVELRCDPISGHTALYWYRQSLGQGLEFLIYFQGNSAPDKSGLPSDRFSAERTGGSVSTLTIQRTQQEDSAVYLCASSLAGMGGGRREQYFGPGTRLTVT.

The chain has TRBV19 and TRBJ2-1, with D tentatively TRBD1 (6 bases). The V and J ends lost 6 bases and 7 bases respectively, with 13 bases between them. Germline V gene lookup returns CDR1 LNHDA and CDR2 SQIVND (reference sequence). The CDR3 runs to 13 residues. The CDR3 DNA reads TGTGCCAGTAGCCAGGGGAGTAAGAATGAGCAGTTCTTC. Translated, it gives CASSQGSKNEQFF.

The rearrangement joins TRBV10-3 to TRBJ2-7, with 9 bases lining up with TRBD1. Germline CDR1 ENHRY, CDR2 SYGVKD. V lost 7 bases and J lost 1; bases outside the gene matches: 5. The CDR3 loop spans 14 amino acids. Written as DNA, the CDR3 is TGTGCCATCACCTCGACAGGGGGTTCCTACGAGCAGTACTTC. Amino acid sequence: CAITSTGGSYEQYF.

With regard to this clone: The same CDR3 also results from other DNA sequences found in this sample. The chain joins TRBV30 to TRBJ1-2; weak D call: TRBD1 (5 bases). The CDR3 covers 12 residues. Germline CDR1 is GTSNPN and CDR2 is SVGIG (reference sequence). The V end was cut by 0 bases, the J end by 7 bases, with 9 bases between. In DNA, the CDR3 is TGTGCCTGGAGTGTTCCGGGGGGTGGCTACACCTTC. Its translation is CAWSVPGGGYTF.

This clone was picked up a small number of times. This chain uses TRBV11-2 with TRBJ1-2; no reliable D call. Trimming stripped 5 bases from V and 3 bases from J, with 16 bases between. The CDR3 is made up of 15 amino acids. The germline CDR1 and CDR2 sequences are SGHAT and FQNNGV. The CDR3 loop reads CASSPGVQIHYGYTF. The CDR3 DNA is TGTGCCAGCAGCCCCGGGGTCCAGATCCACTATGGCTACACCTTC.